This T cell receptor (beta chain) was sequenced in a study of T cell repertoires and HLA-DP antigens. Study-level background: Transduced HeLa cells presented HLA-DP to CD4+ T cells.

The repertoire was sequenced with immunoSEQ multiplex PCR; TCRdb's copy has only in-frame clones and lacks some. This sample carries about 89,000 clones, approximately 86% of them seen once, and the ten largest clones take 1.5% to 2%. Remarks on this clone: As yet, its antigen is unknown.

The clonotype was recovered from a man aged 45 to 65 in good health and CMV-seronegative. Sequences were obtained from CD4+ T cells from PBMCs.

CDR3 loop: CASSVGGGAPYEQYF. The CDR3 bases are TGTGCCAGCAGCGTAGGGGGGGGAGCCCCCTACGAGCAGTACTTC. V and J are TRBV9 and TRBJ2-7; the match to TRBD2 covers 7 bases. CDR3 length: 15 residues. J gave up 2 bases and V 0 bases, and 5 bases lay outside the gene matches. Germline CDR1 is SGDLS and CDR2 is YYNGEE.